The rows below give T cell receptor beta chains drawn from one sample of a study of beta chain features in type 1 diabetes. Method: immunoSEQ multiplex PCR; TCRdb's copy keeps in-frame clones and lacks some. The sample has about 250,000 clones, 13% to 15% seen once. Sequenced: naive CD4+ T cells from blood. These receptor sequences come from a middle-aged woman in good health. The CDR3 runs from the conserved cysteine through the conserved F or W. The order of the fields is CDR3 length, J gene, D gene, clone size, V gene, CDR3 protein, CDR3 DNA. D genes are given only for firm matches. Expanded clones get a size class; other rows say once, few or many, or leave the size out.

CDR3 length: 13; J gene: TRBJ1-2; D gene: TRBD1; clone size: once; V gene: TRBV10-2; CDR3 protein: CASSAGTGAGNTF; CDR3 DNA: TGCGCCAGCAGTGCGGGGACAGGGGCCGGGAACACCTTC
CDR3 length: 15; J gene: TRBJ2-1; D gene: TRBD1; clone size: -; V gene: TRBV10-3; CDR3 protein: CAISLTGQGYNEQFF; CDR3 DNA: TGTGCCATCAGCCTCACGGGACAGGGGTACAATGAGCAGTTCTTC
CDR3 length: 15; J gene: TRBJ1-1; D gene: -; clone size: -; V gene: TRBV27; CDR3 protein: CASSFQGRGDSEAFF; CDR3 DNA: TGTGCCAGCAGTTTTCAGGGTCGGGGGGACTCTGAAGCTTTCTTT
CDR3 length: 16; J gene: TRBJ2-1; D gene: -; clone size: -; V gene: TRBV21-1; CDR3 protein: CASSKGLAGGPNEQFF; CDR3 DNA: TGTGCCAGCAGCAAGGGGCTAGCGGGGGGGCCCAATGAGCAGTTCTTC
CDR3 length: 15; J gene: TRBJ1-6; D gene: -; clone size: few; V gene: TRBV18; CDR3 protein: CASSREGSYNSPLHF; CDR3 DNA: TGTGCCAGCTCACGGGAGGGCTCCTATAATTCACCCCTCCACTTT
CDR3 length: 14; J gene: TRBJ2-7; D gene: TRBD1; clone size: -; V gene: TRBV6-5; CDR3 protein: CASRYRGRSNEQYF; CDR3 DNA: TGTGCCAGCAGATACAGGGGGCGGTCAAACGAGCAGTACTTC
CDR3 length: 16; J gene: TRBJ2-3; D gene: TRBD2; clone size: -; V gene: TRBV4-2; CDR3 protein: CASSPASGGPTDTQYF; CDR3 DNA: TGTGCCAGCAGCCCGGCTAGCGGGGGACCCACAGATACGCAGTATTTT
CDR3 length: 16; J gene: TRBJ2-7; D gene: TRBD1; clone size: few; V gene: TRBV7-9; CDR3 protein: CASSLAGGTGGREQYF; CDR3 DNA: TGTGCCAGCAGCTTAGCAGGCGGGACAGGGGGCCGAGAGCAGTACTTC
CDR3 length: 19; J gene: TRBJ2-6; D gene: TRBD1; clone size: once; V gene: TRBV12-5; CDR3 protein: CASGLVRDRGLVGANVLTF; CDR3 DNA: TGTGCTAGTGGTTTGGTACGGGACAGGGGGCTGGTTGGGGCCAACGTCCTGACTTTC
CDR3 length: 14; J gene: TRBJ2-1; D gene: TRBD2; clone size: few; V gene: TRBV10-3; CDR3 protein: CAISGRGGIGEQFF; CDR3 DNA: TGTGCCATCAGTGGGCGGGGGGGAATAGGTGAGCAGTTCTTC
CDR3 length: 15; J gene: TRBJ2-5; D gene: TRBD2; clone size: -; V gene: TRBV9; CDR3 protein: CASSVVRGGQETQYF; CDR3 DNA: TGTGCCAGCAGCGTAGTACGGGGGGGCCAAGAGACCCAGTACTTC
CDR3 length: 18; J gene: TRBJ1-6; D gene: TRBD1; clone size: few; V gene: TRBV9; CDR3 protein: CASSVTRDRERFGSPLHF; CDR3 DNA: TGTGCCAGCAGCGTAACGAGGGACAGGGAAAGGTTCGGTTCACCCCTCCACTTT
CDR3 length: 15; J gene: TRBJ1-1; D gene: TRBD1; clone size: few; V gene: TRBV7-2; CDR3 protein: CASSPGQAVGTEAFF; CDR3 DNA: TGTGCCAGCAGCCCGGGACAGGCTGTAGGCACTGAAGCTTTCTTT
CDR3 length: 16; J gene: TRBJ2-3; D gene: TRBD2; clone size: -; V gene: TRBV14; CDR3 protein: CASSREGRSAIDTQYF; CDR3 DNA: TGTGCCAGCAGCCGGGAGGGGCGTTCCGCTATTGATACGCAGTATTTT
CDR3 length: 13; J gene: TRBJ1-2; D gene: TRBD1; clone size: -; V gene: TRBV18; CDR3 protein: CASSPDRGYGYTF; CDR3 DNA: TGTGCCAGCTCACCCGACAGGGGCTATGGCTACACCTTC
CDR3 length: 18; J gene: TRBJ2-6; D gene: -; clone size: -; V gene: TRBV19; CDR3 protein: CASRRETGIGPGANVLTF; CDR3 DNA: TGTGCCAGTAGAAGGGAAACAGGAATAGGTCCTGGGGCCAACGTCCTGACTTTC
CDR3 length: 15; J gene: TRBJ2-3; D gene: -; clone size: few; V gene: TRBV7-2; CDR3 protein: CASSFTSGSTDTQYF; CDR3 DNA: TGTGCCAGCAGCTTTACCAGCGGAAGCACAGATACGCAGTATTTT
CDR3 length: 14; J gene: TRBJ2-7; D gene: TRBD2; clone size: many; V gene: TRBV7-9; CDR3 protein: CASSLVLSGGEQYF; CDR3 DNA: TGTGCCAGCAGCTTAGTGTTGTCGGGAGGCGAGCAGTACTTC
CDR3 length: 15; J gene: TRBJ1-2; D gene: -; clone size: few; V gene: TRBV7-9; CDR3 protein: CASSLKGQKVHGYTF; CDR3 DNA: TGTGCCAGCAGCTTAAAAGGACAAAAAGTGCATGGCTACACCTTC
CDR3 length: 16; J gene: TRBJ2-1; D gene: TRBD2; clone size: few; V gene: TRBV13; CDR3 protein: CASSFKGGGAYNEQFF; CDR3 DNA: TGTGCCAGCAGCTTTAAGGGCGGGGGGGCCTACAATGAGCAGTTCTTC
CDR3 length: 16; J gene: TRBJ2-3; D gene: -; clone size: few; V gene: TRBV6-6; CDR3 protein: CASNLGLTPDTDTQYF; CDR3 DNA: TGTGCCAGCAACCTAGGCCTTACCCCCGACACAGATACGCAGTATTTT
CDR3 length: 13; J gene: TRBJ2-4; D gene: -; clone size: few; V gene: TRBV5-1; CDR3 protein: CASSLVGENIQYF; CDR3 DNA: TGCGCCAGCAGCTTGGTAGGGGAAAACATTCAGTACTTC
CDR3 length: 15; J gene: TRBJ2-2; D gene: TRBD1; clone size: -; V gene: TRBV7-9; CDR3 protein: CASSVRQGGTGELFF; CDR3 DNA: TGTGCCAGCAGCGTAAGACAGGGTGGCACCGGGGAGCTGTTTTTT
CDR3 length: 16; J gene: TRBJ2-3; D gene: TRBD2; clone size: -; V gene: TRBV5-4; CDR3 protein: CASRRRAGGSTDTQYF; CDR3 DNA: TGTGCCAGCAGGAGGCGGGCGGGGGGAAGCACAGATACGCAGTATTTT
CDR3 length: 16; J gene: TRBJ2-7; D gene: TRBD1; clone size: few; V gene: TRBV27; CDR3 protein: CASSFRTDRVPYEQYF; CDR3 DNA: TGTGCCAGCAGTTTCCGCACAGACAGGGTCCCCTACGAGCAGTACTTC
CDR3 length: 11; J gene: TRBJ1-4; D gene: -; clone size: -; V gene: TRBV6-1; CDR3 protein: CASRTGEKLFF; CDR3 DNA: TGTGCCAGCAGAACCGGGGAAAAACTGTTTTTT
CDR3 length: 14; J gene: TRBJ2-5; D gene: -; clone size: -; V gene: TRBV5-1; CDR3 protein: CASSFGELGETQYF; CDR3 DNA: TGCGCCAGCAGCTTCGGGGAACTGGGGGAGACCCAGTACTTC
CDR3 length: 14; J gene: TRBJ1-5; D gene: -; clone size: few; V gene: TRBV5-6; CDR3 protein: CASSPGGGNQPQHF; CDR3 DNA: TGTGCCAGTAGTCCGGGGGGGGGCAATCAGCCCCAGCATTTT
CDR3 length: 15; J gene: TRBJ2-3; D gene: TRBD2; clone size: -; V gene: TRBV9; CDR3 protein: CASSVGGGAADTQYF; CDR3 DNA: TGTGCCAGCAGCGTGGGCGGGGGGGCCGCAGATACGCAGTATTTT
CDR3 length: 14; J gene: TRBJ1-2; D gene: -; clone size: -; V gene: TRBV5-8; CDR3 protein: CASSLGPPFWGYTF; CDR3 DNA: TGTGCCAGCAGCTTGGGGCCACCCTTCTGGGGCTACACCTTC
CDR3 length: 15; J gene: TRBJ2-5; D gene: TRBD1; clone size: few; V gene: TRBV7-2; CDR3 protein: CASSFDRGFQETQYF; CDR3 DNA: TGTGCCAGCAGCTTCGACAGGGGTTTCCAAGAGACCCAGTACTTC
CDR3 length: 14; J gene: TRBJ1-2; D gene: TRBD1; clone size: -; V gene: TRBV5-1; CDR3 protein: CASSLEGQGYGYTF; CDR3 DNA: TGCGCCAGCAGCTTGGAAGGACAGGGGTATGGCTACACCTTC
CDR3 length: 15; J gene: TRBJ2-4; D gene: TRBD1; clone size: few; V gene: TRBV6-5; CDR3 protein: CASRARDRAKNIQYF; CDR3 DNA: TGTGCCAGCAGAGCCAGGGACAGGGCCAAAAACATTCAGTACTTC
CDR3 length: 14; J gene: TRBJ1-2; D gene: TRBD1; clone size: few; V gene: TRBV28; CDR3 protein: CASSLTGGYDGYTF; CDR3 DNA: TGTGCCAGCAGTTTGACAGGGGGTTACGATGGCTACACCTTC
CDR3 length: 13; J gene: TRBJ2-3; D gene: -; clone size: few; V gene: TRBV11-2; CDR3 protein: CASSGGNVATQYF; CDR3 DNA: TGTGCCAGCAGCGGGGGCAACGTTGCTACGCAGTATTTT
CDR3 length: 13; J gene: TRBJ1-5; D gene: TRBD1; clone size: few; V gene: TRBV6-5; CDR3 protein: CASRAQGGQPQHF; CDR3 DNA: TGTGCCAGCAGGGCACAGGGGGGACAGCCCCAGCATTTT
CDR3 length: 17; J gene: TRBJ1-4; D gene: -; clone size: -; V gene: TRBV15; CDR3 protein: CATSRPDGPRLAEKLFF; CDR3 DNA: TGTGCCACCAGCAGACCCGACGGCCCCCGATTAGCGGAAAAACTGTTTTTT
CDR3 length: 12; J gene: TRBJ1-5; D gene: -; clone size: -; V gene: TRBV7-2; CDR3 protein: CASSFAGQPQHF; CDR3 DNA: TGTGCCAGCAGCTTCGCCGGGCAGCCCCAGCATTTT
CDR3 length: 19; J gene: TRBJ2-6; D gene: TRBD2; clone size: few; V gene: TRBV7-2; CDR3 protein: CASSLHGRGVRSGANVLTF; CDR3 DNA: TGTGCCAGCAGCTTACACGGGCGGGGGGTGCGCTCTGGGGCCAACGTCCTGACTTTC